This T cell receptor (beta chain) is from a study of blood T cell repertoires in COVID-19. Profiled with immunoSEQ multiplex PCR; TCRdb holds only in-frame clones, not every one. The sample has around 150,000 clones; about four fifths are singletons. In germline, CDR1 is LNHDA, CDR2 SQIVND (reference sequence). This CDR3 contains 16 residues. V gave up 3 bases and J gave up 0 bases, with 15 bases separating them. Material: peripheral blood. This chain joins TRBV19 and TRBJ2-7; the D gene is possibly TRBD1 (6 bases). The TCR originated in a man aged 25 to 45 with COVID-19, enrolled during active disease. The CDR3 region is CASSMRLGTPSYEQYF. In nucleotides, the CDR3 is TGTGCCAGTAGTATGCGGTTAGGGACACCCTCCTACGAGCAGTACTTC.